This T cell receptor beta chain was recorded in a study of shared clonotypes between healthy human individuals. Study-level results: Generation of non-shared clonotypes was less probable than generation of clonotypes shared by all four donors.

Naivety among CD8 cells was defined by CD45RO negativity and positive CCR7 selection, thereby excluding terminally differentiated effector memory CD45RA+ cells. Data came from immunoSEQ multiplex PCR; TCRdb stores just in-frame clones and leaves some out. The sample lists about 2.1 million clones, just over 90% occurring once. The germline V gene encodes CDR1 LGHNA and CDR2 YSLEER. The V end was cut by 6 bases, the J end by 0 bases, with 12 bases between. The CDR3 covers 14 residues. This clone was observed a single time. What it binds is unknown. This rearrangement joins TRBV4-3 to TRBJ2-7; D is perhaps TRBD1 (6 bases). The sequence derives from a man aged 18 to 29 in good health. Some clones in this sample may be carry-over from other donors' samples. Material for sequencing was naive CD8+ T cells from PBMCs. CDR3 residues: CASSPGDGSYEQYF. CDR3 nucleotide sequence: TGCGCCAGCAGTCCAGGGGACGGCTCCTACGAGCAGTACTTC.